A selection of T cell receptor beta chains follows, all from one sample in a study of beta chain features in type 1 diabetes. TCRdb's copy holds only in-frame clones and misses some; the assay was immunoSEQ multiplex PCR. The repertoire holds fewer than 900,000 clones, with roughly 16% as singletons. Input material: naive CD4+ T cells from blood. The source is a woman between 18 and 29 years old in good health. The CDR3 runs from the conserved cysteine through the conserved F or W. The D gene is left open where the match is weak. Size tells how often a clone was seen (once, few, many) or the class of an expanded clone, and some rows leave it out.

>TRBV4-3|TRBJ2-7|15|NA|NA
CASSQERSGLVEQYF
TGCGCCAGCAGCCAAGAACGGTCAGGGCTAGTCGAGCAGTACTTC
>TRBV10-3|TRBJ1-3|12|NA|NA
CAIKGSGNTIYF
TGTGCCATCAAGGGCTCTGGAAACACCATATATTTT
>TRBV6-6|TRBJ2-1|15|TRBD2|NA
CASSPTLAGGLEQFF
TGTGCCAGCAGCCCAACTCTAGCGGGAGGGCTTGAGCAGTTCTTC
>TRBV19|TRBJ2-7|13|TRBD1|few
CASSGTEFYEQYF
TGTGCCAGCTCCGGGACAGAATTCTACGAGCAGTACTTC
>TRBV4-3|TRBJ2-2|15|NA|NA
CASSTDRRNTGELFF
TGCGCCAGCAGTACAGACAGGAGGAACACCGGGGAGCTGTTTTTT
>TRBV4-2|TRBJ1-4|16|NA|NA
CASSQGLGRSWEKLFF
TGTGCCAGCAGCCAAGGTTTGGGACGGAGTTGGGAAAAACTGTTTTTT
>TRBV5-6|TRBJ2-6|15|NA|NA
CASSVGPSGANVLTF
TGTGCCAGCAGCGTGGGACCCTCTGGGGCCAACGTCCTGACTTTC
>TRBV9|TRBJ1-4|17|TRBD1|NA
CASSVDQWGQGTEKLFF
TGTGCCAGCAGCGTAGATCAGTGGGGACAGGGAACTGAAAAACTGTTTTTT
>TRBV9|TRBJ2-5|13|NA|NA
CASSKGGWETQYF
TGTGCCAGCAGCAAAGGCGGGTGGGAGACCCAGTACTTC
>TRBV7-9|TRBJ2-3|15|TRBD2|once
CASSLSSGRWDTQYF
TGTGCCAGCAGCTTATCTAGCGGGAGGTGGGATACGCAGTATTTT
>TRBV10-3|TRBJ2-5|16|NA|few
CAISTSVTGLQETQYF
TGTGCCATCAGTACGAGTGTGACAGGCCTCCAAGAGACCCAGTACTTC
>TRBV7-9|TRBJ2-2|12|NA|NA
CASRPRAGELFF
TGTGCCAGCAGACCCAGGGCCGGGGAGCTGTTTTTT
>TRBV7-9|TRBJ2-5|11|NA|NA
CASSPWETQYF
TGTGCCAGCAGCCCCTGGGAGACCCAGTACTTC
>TRBV7-3|TRBJ1-2|17|NA|few
CASSLGVDGTTYYGYTF
TGTGCCAGCAGCTTAGGGGTCGACGGGACGACCTACTATGGCTACACCTTC
>TRBV2|TRBJ1-1|12|NA|few
CASPGRNTEAFF
TGTGCCAGCCCCGGGAGAAACACTGAAGCTTTCTTT
>TRBV4-3|TRBJ1-5|15|NA|few
CASSQDLRGKQPQHF
TGCGCCAGCAGCCAAGATCTACGGGGCAAACAGCCCCAGCATTTT
>TRBV5-1|TRBJ2-7|15|NA|few
CASSLAQGPRYEQYF
TGCGCCAGCAGCTTGGCTCAGGGGCCAAGATACGAGCAGTACTTC
>TRBV29-1|TRBJ2-5|12|NA|NA
CSVDDRHETQYF
TGCAGCGTTGACGACAGGCATGAGACCCAGTACTTC
>TRBV10-3|TRBJ1-1|13|TRBD1|few
CAISEPGTGVAFF
TGTGCCATCAGTGAGCCCGGGACAGGGGTAGCTTTCTTT
>TRBV10-3|TRBJ2-1|17|NA|NA
CAISESTLVGFNNEQFF
TGTGCCATCAGTGAGTCGACCTTGGTCGGGTTTAACAATGAGCAGTTCTTC
>TRBV7-9|TRBJ2-1|14|TRBD1|few
CASSLGTGPNEQFF
TGTGCCAGCAGCTTAGGGACAGGGCCCAATGAGCAGTTCTTC
>TRBV18|TRBJ2-5|13|NA|NA
CASSPDLQETQYF
TGTGCCAGCTCACCGGACCTCCAAGAGACCCAGTACTTC
>TRBV7-9|TRBJ1-1|15|TRBD1|few
CASSLGGTGRAEAFF
TGTGCCAGCAGCTTAGGGGGGACAGGAAGGGCTGAAGCTTTCTTT
>TRBV19|TRBJ1-2|13|TRBD1|NA
CASTGTGGVGYTF
TGTGCCAGTACCGGGACAGGGGGAGTTGGTTACACCTTC
>TRBV7-2|TRBJ2-2|15|TRBD2|NA
CASSLGAGVTGELFF
TGTGCCAGCAGCTTAGGAGCGGGAGTCACCGGGGAGCTGTTTTTT
>TRBV2|TRBJ1-1|14|NA|NA
CASSAYRVGTEAFF
TGTGCCAGCAGTGCCTACAGGGTCGGGACTGAAGCTTTCTTT
>TRBV4-3|TRBJ2-2|14|NA|NA
CASSQVSRTGELFF
TGCGCCAGCAGCCAAGTCTCGAGGACCGGGGAGCTGTTTTTT
>TRBV28|TRBJ1-2|14|NA|NA
CASSPGPLDYGYTF
TGTGCCAGCAGTCCGGGACCCCTGGACTATGGCTACACCTTC
>TRBV27|TRBJ1-1|14|NA|NA
CASSFKGRNTEAFF
TGTGCCAGCAGTTTTAAGGGGCGGAACACTGAAGCTTTCTTT
>TRBV6-1|TRBJ2-4|12|TRBD1|once
CAISGQGNIQYF
TGTGCCATCAGCGGACAGGGGAACATTCAGTACTTC
>TRBV9|TRBJ2-7|15|TRBD2|NA
CASSVGLAGGPEQYF
TGTGCCAGCAGCGTAGGGCTAGCGGGGGGGCCCGAGCAGTACTTC
>TRBV21-1|TRBJ2-7|16|NA|few
CASSTRQKPNPYEQYF
TGTGCCAGCAGCACCCGACAGAAGCCGAATCCCTACGAGCAGTACTTC
>TRBV5-1|TRBJ2-1|15|TRBD2|NA
CASNGALAGSNEQFF
TGCGCCAGCAATGGGGCTCTAGCGGGTTCCAATGAGCAGTTCTTC
>TRBV28|TRBJ1-1|14|NA|NA
CASSGLEMRTEAFF
TGTGCCAGCAGCGGCCTTGAAATGAGAACTGAAGCTTTCTTT
>TRBV7-2|TRBJ2-2|16|NA|few
CASSLEQLTYTGELFF
TGTGCCAGCAGCTTAGAACAGCTCACTTACACCGGGGAGCTGTTTTTT
>TRBV19|TRBJ1-5|16|NA|NA
CASSPWTAGGNQPQHF
TGTGCCAGTAGTCCTTGGACAGCCGGGGGCAATCAGCCCCAGCATTTT
>TRBV9|TRBJ2-3|15|TRBD2|NA
CASSVAPGRSDTQYF
TGTGCCAGCAGCGTAGCCCCCGGGAGGTCAGATACGCAGTATTTT
>TRBV6-6|TRBJ2-3|13|NA|NA
CASSYDGAFTQYF
TGTGCCAGCAGTTACGACGGAGCGTTCACGCAGTATTTT
>TRBV5-4|TRBJ2-1|14|TRBD2|few
CASSDGTRSNEQFF
TGTGCCAGCAGTGACGGGACTAGGAGTAATGAGCAGTTCTTC
>TRBV5-1|TRBJ2-5|18|TRBD2|few
CASTWGLAGGPNQETQYF
TGCGCCAGCACCTGGGGACTAGCGGGGGGCCCGAACCAAGAGACCCAGTACTTC
>TRBV10-3|TRBJ2-1|14|NA|few
CAISERRIHNEQFF
TGTGCCATCAGTGAGCGACGGATACACAATGAGCAGTTCTTC
>TRBV7-3|TRBJ2-1|13|NA|few
CASSLTQINEQFF
TGTGCCAGCAGCTTAACCCAGATCAATGAGCAGTTCTTC
>TRBV7-2|TRBJ2-5|15|TRBD2|few
CASSLTSSGQETQYF
TGTGCCAGCAGCTTAACATCTAGCGGACAAGAGACCCAGTACTTC
>TRBV2|TRBJ2-3|14|NA|NA
CASSRLIQSDTQYF
TGTGCCAGCAGTAGACTAATCCAGTCAGATACGCAGTATTTT
>TRBV7-9|TRBJ2-3|17|TRBD2|few
CASTEFGLAATTDTQYF
TGTGCCAGCACCGAGTTTGGACTAGCGGCAACCACAGATACGCAGTATTTT
>TRBV27|TRBJ2-1|15|TRBD2|NA
CASSFMTSGSFEQFF
TGTGCCAGCAGTTTTATGACTAGCGGGAGTTTTGAGCAGTTCTTC
>TRBV19|TRBJ2-3|13|NA|NA
CASNRASTDTQYF
TGTGCCAGTAACAGGGCTAGCACAGATACGCAGTATTTT
>TRBV7-8|TRBJ2-3|13|NA|NA
CASLGEIGNTQYF
TGTGCCAGCCTCGGCGAGATAGGGAATACGCAGTATTTT
>TRBV28|TRBJ2-1|15|NA|few
CASRPGGAQGNEQFF
TGTGCCAGCAGGCCAGGTGGAGCCCAAGGCAATGAGCAGTTCTTC
>TRBV28|TRBJ2-7|15|TRBD2|NA
CASSSGTSGSYEQYF
TGTGCCAGCAGTTCCGGGACTAGCGGTTCCTACGAGCAGTACTTC
>TRBV29-1|TRBJ1-5|13|NA|NA
CSVETGGNQPQHF
TGCAGCGTTGAGACAGGAGGCAATCAGCCCCAGCATTTT
>TRBV6-6|TRBJ2-1|13|TRBD2|NA
CAIRLAAYNEQFF
TGTGCCATCCGACTAGCGGCTTACAATGAGCAGTTCTTC
>TRBV7-9|TRBJ1-5|14|NA|NA
CASSSGVPHQPQHF
TGTGCCAGCAGCTCAGGGGTTCCCCATCAGCCCCAGCATTTT
>TRBV6-6|TRBJ2-5|16|NA|few
CASTNPPGGYQETQYF
TGTGCCAGCACCAACCCCCCAGGGGGGTACCAAGAGACCCAGTACTTC
>TRBV7-2|TRBJ2-2|16|TRBD1|few
CASSFGYRGYAGELFF
TGTGCCAGCAGCTTTGGGTACAGGGGGTATGCCGGGGAGCTGTTTTTT